Below are 24 T cell receptor beta chains sequenced from a single sample in a study of blood T cell repertoires in COVID-19. Libraries were prepared by immunoSEQ multiplex PCR; TCRdb keeps only in-frame clonotypes and omits some of them. The sample has tens of thousands of clones, 80% to 90% seen once; the top ten hold 12%. Specimen: peripheral blood. The source is a human donor in a cohort sampled during active COVID-19.

The genes are TRBV10-1 and TRBJ2-5, with 7 bases identical to TRBD1. CDR1 is WNHNN, CDR2 SYGVQD, per germline (reference sequence). The CDR3 is 16 amino acids. With V trimmed by 2 bases and J by 2 bases, 8 bases remained unmatched. CDR3 amino acids: CASSEAPQGDQETQYF. CDR3 nucleotide sequence: TGCGCCAGCAGTGAGGCCCCCCAGGGGGATCAAGAGACCCAGTACTTC.

The rearrangement links TRBV4-1 to TRBJ2-1; 9 nucleotides agree with TRBD2. The CDR3 covers 15 residues. From germline, CDR1 is MGHRA and CDR2 YSYEKL. V lost 1 base to trimming and J lost 10 bases; unmatched junction nucleotides: 8. The CDR3 DNA follows: TGCGCCAGCAGCCAAGGTACTAGCGGGTTGGGGGAGCAGTTCTTC. It translates to CASSQGTSGLGEQFF.

The DNA of the CDR3 is TGTGCCAGCAGCTGGGACACCGCCTACGAGCAGTACTTC. Its protein product is CASSWDTAYEQYF. This chain links TRBV7-9 with TRBJ2-7; a possible D gene is TRBD1 (6 bases). The V and J ends lost 4 bases and 2 bases respectively, with 9 bases between them. Germline CDR1 SEHNR, CDR2 FQNEAQ (reference sequence). The CDR3 is 13 amino acids.

J is TRBJ2-7 and V is TRBV9; 7 nucleotides agree with TRBD2. Germline V gene data show CDR1 as SGDLS and CDR2 as YYNGEE. V was clipped by 0 bases and J by 2 bases; unmatched bases: 8. CDR3 length: 16 amino acids. The CDR3 sequence: CASSVGVASGPYEQYF. Written as DNA, the CDR3 is TGTGCCAGCAGCGTAGGGGTGGCTAGCGGTCCCTACGAGCAGTACTTC. The variable domain in full, completed from reference TRBV9 and TRBJ2-7, reads DSGVTQTPKHLITATGQRVTLRCSPRSGDLSVYWYQQSLDQGLQFLIQYYNGEERAKGNILERFSAQQFPDLHSELNLSSLELGDSALYFCASSVGVASGPYEQYFGPGTRLTVT.

V gene TRBV7-9 combines with J gene TRBJ1-4, with 8 bases that match TRBD1. V lost 4 bases and J lost 8; bases outside the gene matches: 6. The CDR3 extends over 14 amino acids. CDR1 and CDR2 (germline): SEHNR, FQNEAQ (reference sequence). The CDR3 nucleotides are TGTGCCAGCAGCTCCGGACAGGGAAGGGAAAAACTGTTTTTT. Its translation: CASSSGQGREKLFF.

The chain links TRBV23-1 to TRBJ1-2; 7 nucleotides agree with TRBD1. TRBV23-1 is an ORF; its function is uncertain. The CDR3 runs 13 residues. Trimming removed 6 bases from V and 3 bases from J; junction bases left unmatched: 4. CDR3 DNA: TGCGCCAGCAGGGGACAGTTCTACTATGGCTACACCTTC. It encodes CASRGQFYYGYTF.

The chain couples TRBV30 to TRBJ1-1; TRBD1 matches at 7 bases. Germline V gene lookup returns CDR1 GTSNPN and CDR2 SVGIG (reference sequence). This CDR3 has 14 residues. J was trimmed by 4 bases and V by 1 base; bases with no gene match: 6. For the CDR3, the DNA is TGTGCCTGGAGTGCAGGGGGTCTCGGCACTGAAGCTTTCTTT. Residues: CAWSAGGLGTEAFF.

The chain links TRBV6-6 to TRBJ1-3; D may be TRBD1 (5 bases). This CDR3 contains 16 residues. Trimming pared 2 bases from V and 3 bases from J, leaving 14 bases between. The germline gives CDR1 MNHNY, CDR2 SVGAGI (reference sequence). The DNA of the CDR3 is TGTGCCAGCAGTTACACCCCAGGGTCTCGTGGAAACACCATATATTTT. Residues: CASSYTPGSRGNTIYF.

This clone was seen a single time. The V gene is TRBV7-6, the J gene TRBJ2-5; TRBD1 matches at 7 bases. Germline trimming cut 1 base from V and 7 bases from J; bases unmatched to any gene: 9. The germline V gene has CDR1 SGHVS and CDR2 FNYEAQ. CDR3 length equals 15 residues. In DNA form, the CDR3 reads TGTGCCAGCAGCTTAGACCCGGGACAGACGGGGACCCAGTACTTC. This sequence encodes CASSLDPGQTGTQYF.

Only one count was recorded for this clone. The J gene is TRBJ1-2, the V gene TRBV28; the match to TRBD1 covers 8 bases. The V gene end was trimmed by 6 bases and the J gene end by 9 bases; junction bases not matched to a gene: 15. CDR1 and CDR2 from the germline V gene are MDHEN and SYDVKM. The CDR3 loop spans 15 amino acids. The CDR3 protein is CASSYQPSDRVRYTF. For the CDR3, the DNA is TGTGCCAGCAGCTACCAACCCTCGGACAGGGTTCGCTACACCTTC.

This rearrangement joins TRBV24-1 to TRBJ1-5; D unresolved. The V end lost 6 bases, the J end lost 1 base, and 6 bases lay between the germline ends. Germline CDR1 KGHDR, CDR2 SFDVKD. The CDR3 sequence is 13 residues long. The DNA of the CDR3 is TGTGCCACCAGTACGGGAAGCAATCAGCCCCAGCATTTT. Its translation: CATSTGSNQPQHF.

The chain is built from TRBV2 and TRBJ1-1; TRBD1 is a possible D gene (6 bases). Germline assignment: CDR1 SNHLY and CDR2 FYNNEI. The V end lost 6 bases, the J end lost 6 bases, and 14 bases lay between the germline ends. The CDR3 is 13 amino acids. CDR3 loop: CASRAQGTPEAFF. The CDR3 nucleotides are TGTGCCAGCAGGGCACAGGGCACGCCTGAAGCTTTCTTT.

DNA for the CDR3: TGTGCCTGGAGCGCAACAGGGGAAAAACTGTTTTTT. This codes for CAWSATGEKLFF. This rearrangement joins TRBV30 to TRBJ1-4, with D possibly TRBD1 on 6 matching bases. V gave up 3 bases and J gave up 8 bases, with 10 bases separating them. This CDR3 spans 12 amino acids. The germline CDR1 and CDR2 sequences are GTSNPN and SVGIG (reference sequence).

The chain has TRBV7-2 and TRBJ1-1; TRBD1 agrees at 7 bases. V shed 1 base and J 2 bases; nucleotides not matched to a gene: 7. Germline V lookup: CDR1 SGHTA, CDR2 FQGNSA. The CDR3 loop spans 16 amino acids. The CDR3: CASSLVGTGANTEAFF. The CDR3 nucleotides read TGTGCCAGCAGCTTAGTGGGTACAGGGGCCAACACTGAAGCTTTCTTT.

This rearrangement joins TRBV21-1 to TRBJ2-1; the table's D call of TRBD2 was not tested on the DNA. TRBV21-1 has pseudogene status. The CDR3 runs to 11 residues. DNA for the CDR3: TGTTCTGCCGGGAATAACAATGAGCAGTTCTTC. It codes for CSAGNNNEQFF.

This chain uses TRBV5-4 with TRBJ2-1, with D hard to call. This CDR3 spans 13 amino acids. Germline V gene data show CDR1 as SGHNT and CDR2 as YYREEE (reference sequence). The V gene lost 2 bases and the J gene lost 8 bases, with 11 bases spanning the gap. The DNA of the CDR3 is TGTGCCAGCAGCTTAAATACCGCGCATGAGCAGTTCTTC. Its translation: CASSLNTAHEQFF.

The chain recombines TRBV27 with TRBJ2-1; TRBD2 aligns across 15 bases. The CDR3 is made up of 18 amino acids. Germline-derived CDR1 and CDR2 are MNHEY and SMNVEV (reference sequence). J gave up 6 bases and V 8 bases, and 14 bases lay outside the gene matches. The chain's CDR3 is CASGDAGLAGGGGNEQFF. As DNA, the CDR3 is TGTGCCAGCGGGGACGCGGGACTAGCGGGAGGAGGGGGCAATGAGCAGTTCTTC.

The genes are TRBV9 and TRBJ2-7, with D possibly being TRBD1 (6 bases). The germline gives CDR1 SGDLS, CDR2 YYNGEE. The ends were cut back, 2 bases at V and 2 bases at J, with 14 bases in the middle. CDR3 size: 15 residues. The CDR3 sequence: CASSVASDRPYEQYF. DNA of the CDR3: TGTGCCAGCAGCGTTGCCTCGGACAGACCCTACGAGCAGTACTTC.

The chain joins TRBV19 to TRBJ2-7; 7 bases fit TRBD1. Germline V gene data show CDR1 as LNHDA and CDR2 as SQIVND (reference sequence). CDR3 length equals 13 residues. Trimming removed 8 bases from V and 1 base from J; junction bases left unmatched: 5. DNA of the CDR3: TGTGCCAGTCTGGACAGGACATCCTACGAGCAGTACTTC. Encoded protein: CASLDRTSYEQYF.

The V and J genes are TRBV6-5 and TRBJ2-7, with TRBD1 matching over 7 bases. V was clipped by 6 bases and J by 4 bases; unmatched bases: 9. Germline loops: CDR1 MNHEY, CDR2 SVGAGI. The CDR3 consists of 14 residues. DNA of the CDR3: TGTGCCAGCAGCGCTGTGACAGGGTGGTACGAGCAGTACTTC. As protein: CASSAVTGWYEQYF.

In DNA form, the CDR3 reads TGTGCCAGCAGTTGGGGACTAGGGGGCTACGAGCAGTACTTC. Its translation: CASSWGLGGYEQYF. The V gene is TRBV6-5, the J gene TRBJ2-7, with TRBD2 identical over 8 bases. CDR1 and CDR2 (germline): MNHEY, SVGAGI. V was clipped by 4 bases and J by 3 bases; unmatched bases: 5. The CDR3 runs 14 residues.

The chain employs TRBV7-2 and TRBJ2-5; possibly TRBD2 for D (5 bases). The V gene lost 1 base and the J gene lost 2 bases, with 8 bases spanning the gap. Per germline, CDR1 SGHTA and CDR2 FQGNSA. The CDR3 is made up of 14 amino acids. The DNA for the CDR3 is TGTGCCAGCAGCTTAGAACAGCGGCAAGAGACCCAGTACTTC. Translating gives CASSLEQRQETQYF. Full variable domain (rest looked up from reference TRBV7-2 and TRBJ2-5): GAGVSQSPSNKVTEKGKDVELRCDPISGHTALYWYRQSLGQGLEFLIYFQGNSAPDKSGLPSDRFSAERTGGSVSTLTIQRTQQEDSAVYLCASSLEQRQETQYFGPGTRLLVL.

This chain uses TRBV2 with TRBJ2-4, with a possible D match to TRBD1 (5 bases). V was trimmed by 5 bases and J by 1 base, leaving 18 bases between them. The CDR3 is 17 residues long. CDR1 is SNHLY and CDR2 is FYNNEI in the germline V gene. Written as DNA, the CDR3 is TGTGCCAGCAGTAACCTATTCCGCCCAGGGGCCAAAAACATTCAGTACTTC. Amino acids: CASSNLFRPGAKNIQYF.

This sequence joins TRBV6-5 and TRBJ2-2, with D maybe TRBD1 (5 bases). The germline gives CDR1 MNHEY, CDR2 SVGAGI. The CDR3 is made up of 14 amino acids. V lost 5 bases and J lost 4, with 11 bases in between. The CDR3 here is CASSPQGGTGELFF. The CDR3, as DNA: TGTGCCAGCAGTCCGCAGGGTGGCACCGGGGAGCTGTTTTTT.